This TCR beta chain was identified in a study of T-cell reconstitution after alpha-beta-depleted transplantation in children. With 8 bases removed from V and 5 bases from J, the gap between germline ends came to 8 bases. The CDR3 has 11 amino acids. CDR1 and CDR2 (germline): MNHEY, SMNVEV (reference sequence). In this sample, this clonotype turned up a few times. What it binds is unknown. Unique molecular identifiers were built into the TCRbeta library. TCRdb re-called the PCR reads with MiXCR, one entry per CDR3 protein. The sample shows over 400,000 distinct CDR3 sequences, roughly two fifths of them seen only once. Whole-study results and caveats: Two months or so post-transplant, alpha-beta T cells reportedly derived from several hundred expanded graft clones.

The source material was PBMCs, sampled before TCRalphabeta/CD19-depleted stem cell transplant. The clonotype originates from a girl aged 2-10 years with aplastic anemia, due to receive a stem cell transplant. The rearrangement links TRBV27 to TRBJ2-3; D is ambiguous. The CDR3 region has the DNA TGTGCCAGCCAAGCCGGAGATACGCAGTATTTT. Translated: CASQAGDTQYF.